Included here is one TCR beta chain sequence, with context. Its target is not known. Profiled with immunoSEQ multiplex PCR; TCRdb holds only in-frame clones, not every one. The repertoire includes fewer than 75,000 clones, about 95% of them detected once, and 3.3% sits in the top ten. The CDR3 is made up of 13 amino acids. Germline lookup yields CDR1 SNHLY and CDR2 FYNNEI. V lost 7 bases, J lost 4 bases, and 5 bases stayed unmatched. This record comes from a study of cytomegalovirus exposure and HLA in healthy donors. Study at large: According to later analysis, the same platform produced the 120 validation and 666 first-cohort repertoires. Study-level findings and limits: Reports described diagnosis of cytomegalovirus status by the classifier as highly specific and sensitive. Cytomegalovirus-associated TCR beta chains were listed, numbering some 180.

The validation cohort, a group of 120 subjects, included the donors and was separate from the roughly 720-subject first cohort. The origin of this receptor is a man between 18 and 29 years old in good health and CMV-seronegative. Material: PBMCs. The chain joins TRBV2 to TRBJ2-3, with 7 nucleotides matching TRBD2. CDR3 residues: CASTRGGADTQYF. Here the CDR3 DNA reads TGTGCCAGCACTAGGGGAGGGGCAGATACGCAGTATTTT.